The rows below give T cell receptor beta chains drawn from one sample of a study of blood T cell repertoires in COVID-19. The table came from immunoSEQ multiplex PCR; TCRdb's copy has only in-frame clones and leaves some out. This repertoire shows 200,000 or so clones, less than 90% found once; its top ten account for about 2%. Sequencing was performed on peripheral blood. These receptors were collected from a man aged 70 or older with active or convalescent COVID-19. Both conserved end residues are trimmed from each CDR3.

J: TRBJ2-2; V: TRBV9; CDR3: ASSLGGGLAMHTGELF
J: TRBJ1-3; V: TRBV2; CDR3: ASSERGYGNTIY
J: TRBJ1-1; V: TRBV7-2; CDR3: ASSLARQSTEAF
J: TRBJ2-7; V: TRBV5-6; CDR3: ASSATGVGPLSSYEQY
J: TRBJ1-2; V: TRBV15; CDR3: ATSRGELRGHDYGYT
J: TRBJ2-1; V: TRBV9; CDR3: ASSVGTGSFYEQF
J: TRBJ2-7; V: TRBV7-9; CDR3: ASSLGAGVSYEQY
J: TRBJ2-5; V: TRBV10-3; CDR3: AISDPAGGKETQY
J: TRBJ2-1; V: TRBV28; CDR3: ASSSGRAWHEQF
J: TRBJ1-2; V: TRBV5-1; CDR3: ASSSGQGAWYGYT
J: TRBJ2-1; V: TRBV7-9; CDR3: ASSLVAGVYYNEQF
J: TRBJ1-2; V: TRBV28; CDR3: ASAPGVGRGYT
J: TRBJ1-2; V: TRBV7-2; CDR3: ASSQTTGPYGYT
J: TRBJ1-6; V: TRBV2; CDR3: ASSEGRTGGSPLH
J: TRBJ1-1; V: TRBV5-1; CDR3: ASSLASSNTEAF
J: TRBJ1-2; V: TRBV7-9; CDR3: ASSPGAGTSIGYT
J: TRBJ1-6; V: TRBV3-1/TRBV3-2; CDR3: ASERGAALH
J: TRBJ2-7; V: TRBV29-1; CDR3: SVGGTGGNEQY
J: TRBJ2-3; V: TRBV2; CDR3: ASSEFWATDTQY
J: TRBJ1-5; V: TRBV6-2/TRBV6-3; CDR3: ASSYDPGQVVGGQPQH
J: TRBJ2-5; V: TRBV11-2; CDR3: ASSFPLAGAETQY
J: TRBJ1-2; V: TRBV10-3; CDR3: AISEGTENYGYT
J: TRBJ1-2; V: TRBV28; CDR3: ASTPDRTNYGYT
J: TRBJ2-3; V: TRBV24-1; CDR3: ATSDPGQGAADTQY
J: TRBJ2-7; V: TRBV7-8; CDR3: ASSSRSAGEYYEQY
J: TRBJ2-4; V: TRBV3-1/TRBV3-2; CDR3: ASSPRSSGRGRRKNIQY
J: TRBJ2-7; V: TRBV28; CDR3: ASSFVGQSGQY
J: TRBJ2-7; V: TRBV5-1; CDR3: ASRPGQGAYEQY
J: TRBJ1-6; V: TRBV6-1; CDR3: ASTGSYNSPLH
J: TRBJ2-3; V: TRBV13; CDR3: ASSLVGEGVLTDTQY
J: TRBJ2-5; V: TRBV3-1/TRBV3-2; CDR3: ASSQRETQY
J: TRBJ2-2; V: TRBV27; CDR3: ASSSPPGELF
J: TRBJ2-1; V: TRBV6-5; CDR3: ASRGPVNEQF
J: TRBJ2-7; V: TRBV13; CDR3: ASSLGPNLAGAYEQY
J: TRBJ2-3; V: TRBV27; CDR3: ASSLRLSGSTDTQY
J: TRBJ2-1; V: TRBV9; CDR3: ASSVELDISYNEQF
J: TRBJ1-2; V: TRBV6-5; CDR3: ASRRSGGPYYGYT
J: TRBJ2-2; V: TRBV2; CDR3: ASSELVGEGVGELF
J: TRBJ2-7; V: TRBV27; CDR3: ASSYGKIYEQY
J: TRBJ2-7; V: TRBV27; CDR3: ASSSPGQGRYEQY
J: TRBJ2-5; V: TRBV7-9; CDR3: ASSFVGDKTQY
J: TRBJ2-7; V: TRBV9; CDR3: AAARVRTSGPPPEQY
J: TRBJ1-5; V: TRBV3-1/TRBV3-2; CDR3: ARGDRGSNQPQH
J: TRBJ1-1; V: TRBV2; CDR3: ASSRESGVDTEAF
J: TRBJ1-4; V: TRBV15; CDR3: ATSRARANEKLF
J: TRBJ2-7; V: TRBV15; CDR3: ATSGLRWTSVSRPNEEQY
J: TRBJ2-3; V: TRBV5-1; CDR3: ASSLGQSRDTQY
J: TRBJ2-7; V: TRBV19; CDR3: ASSPSASTYEQY
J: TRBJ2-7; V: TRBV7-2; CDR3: ASSPSLSYHEQY
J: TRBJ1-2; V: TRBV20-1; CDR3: SAIEGTAFNYGYT
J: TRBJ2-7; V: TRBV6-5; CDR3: ASGRLGTGSYEQY
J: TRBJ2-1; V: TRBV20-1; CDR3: SASPVAASYNEQF
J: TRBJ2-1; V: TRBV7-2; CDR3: ASSLTLGSNEQF
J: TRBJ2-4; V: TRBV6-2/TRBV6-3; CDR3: ASSFARTYSNIQY
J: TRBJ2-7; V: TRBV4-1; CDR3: ASSQAGTGPYEQY
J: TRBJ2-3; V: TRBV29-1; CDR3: SVAIHLRDTQY
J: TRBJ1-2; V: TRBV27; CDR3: ASSFTRTGGNYGYT
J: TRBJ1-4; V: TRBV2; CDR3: ASSENYRVLPNEKLF
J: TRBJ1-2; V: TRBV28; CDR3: ASSPGTAILYGYT
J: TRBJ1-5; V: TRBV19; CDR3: ASTMTAYSNQPQH